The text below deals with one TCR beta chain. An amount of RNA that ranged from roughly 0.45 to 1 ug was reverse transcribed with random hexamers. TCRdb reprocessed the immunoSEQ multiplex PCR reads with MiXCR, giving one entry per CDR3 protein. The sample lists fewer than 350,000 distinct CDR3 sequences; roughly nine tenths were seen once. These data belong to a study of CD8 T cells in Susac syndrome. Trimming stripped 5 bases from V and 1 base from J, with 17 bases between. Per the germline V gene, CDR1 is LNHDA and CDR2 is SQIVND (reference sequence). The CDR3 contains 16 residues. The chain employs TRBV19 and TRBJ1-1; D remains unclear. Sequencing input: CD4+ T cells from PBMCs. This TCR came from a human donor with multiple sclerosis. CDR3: CASSPGQPPQNTEAFF. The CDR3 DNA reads TGTGCCAGTAGTCCAGGCCAGCCTCCCCAGAACACTGAAGCTTTCTTT.